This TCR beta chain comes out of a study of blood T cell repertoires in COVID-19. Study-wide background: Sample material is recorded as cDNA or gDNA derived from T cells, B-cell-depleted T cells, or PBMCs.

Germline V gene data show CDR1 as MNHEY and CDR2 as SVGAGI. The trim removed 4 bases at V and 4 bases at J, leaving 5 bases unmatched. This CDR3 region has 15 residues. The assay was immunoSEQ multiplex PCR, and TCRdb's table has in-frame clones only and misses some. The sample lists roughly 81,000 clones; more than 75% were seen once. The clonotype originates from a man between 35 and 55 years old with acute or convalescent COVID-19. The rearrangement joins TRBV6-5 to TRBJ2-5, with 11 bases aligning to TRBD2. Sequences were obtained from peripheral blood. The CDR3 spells CASSSPGLAVETQYF. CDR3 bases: TGTGCCAGCAGTTCCCCGGGACTAGCGGTAGAGACCCAGTACTTC.